The T cell receptor (beta chain) described here comes from a study of CD8+CD57+ T cells in acquired aplastic anemia. CDR1 and CDR2 (germline): DFQATT, SNEGSKA (reference sequence). Trimming removed 6 bases from V and 1 base from J, with 17 bases in between. This CDR3 region has 15 residues. For CDR3 and TCR beta VDJ profiling, genomic DNA was the template used. TCRdb re-called the reads through MiXCR, storing one row per CDR3 protein. The sample lists 180,000 or so distinct CDR3 sequences, 40% to 55% occurring once. This receptor was identified in a human donor in good health. V and J are TRBV20-1 and TRBJ2-3; D is perhaps TRBD2 (5 bases). The sequencing input was sorted CD4+, CD8+, or CD8+CD57+ T cells (not recorded which) from PBMCs. CDR3 residues: CSARIVSGGTDTQYF. Here the CDR3 DNA reads TGCAGTGCCAGGATCGTCAGCGGAGGCACAGATACGCAGTATTTT.